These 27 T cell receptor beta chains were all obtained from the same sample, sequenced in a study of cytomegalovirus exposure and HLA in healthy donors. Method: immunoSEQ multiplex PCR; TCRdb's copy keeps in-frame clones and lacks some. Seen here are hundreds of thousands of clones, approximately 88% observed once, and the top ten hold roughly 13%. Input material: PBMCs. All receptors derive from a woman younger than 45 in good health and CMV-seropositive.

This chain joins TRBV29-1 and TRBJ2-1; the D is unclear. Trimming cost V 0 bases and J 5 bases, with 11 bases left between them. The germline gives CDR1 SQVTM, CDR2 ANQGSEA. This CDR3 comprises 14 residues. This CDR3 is CSVEDLFRDNEQFF. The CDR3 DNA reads TGCAGCGTTGAAGATCTATTTAGGGACAATGAGCAGTTCTTC.

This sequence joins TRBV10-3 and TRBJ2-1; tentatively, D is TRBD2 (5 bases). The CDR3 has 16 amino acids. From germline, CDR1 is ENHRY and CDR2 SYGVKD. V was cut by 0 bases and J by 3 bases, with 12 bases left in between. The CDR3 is CAISESVGIGYNEQFF. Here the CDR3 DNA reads TGTGCCATCAGTGAGTCGGTCGGGATAGGCTACAATGAGCAGTTCTTC.

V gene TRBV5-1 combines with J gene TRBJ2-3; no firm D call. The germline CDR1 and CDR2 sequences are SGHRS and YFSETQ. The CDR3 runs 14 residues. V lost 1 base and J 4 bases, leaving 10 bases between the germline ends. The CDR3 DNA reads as TGCGCCAGCAGCTTGAGGTTTTCGGCAGATACGCAGTATTTT. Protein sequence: CASSLRFSADTQYF.

CDR3 loop: CASSPDTFNYGYTF. As DNA, the CDR3 is TGCGCCAGCAGCCCGGACACATTTAACTATGGCTACACCTTC. The gene calls are TRBV4-1 and TRBJ1-2, with a tentative D call TRBD1 (5 bases). CDR1 MGHRA and CDR2 YSYEKL come from the germline V gene. The CDR3 runs to 14 residues. Trimming pared 4 bases from V and 1 base from J, leaving 10 bases between.

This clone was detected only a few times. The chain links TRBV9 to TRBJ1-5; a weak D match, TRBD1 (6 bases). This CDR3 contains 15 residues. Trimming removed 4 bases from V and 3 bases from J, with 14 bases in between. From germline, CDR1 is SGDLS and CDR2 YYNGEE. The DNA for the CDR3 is TGTGCCAGCAGCCTGACAGGACAGATCAATCAGCCCCAGCATTTT. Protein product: CASSLTGQINQPQHF. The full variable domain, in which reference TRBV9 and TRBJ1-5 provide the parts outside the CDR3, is DSGVTQTPKHLITATGQRVTLRCSPRSGDLSVYWYQQSLDQGLQFLIQYYNGEERAKGNILERFSAQQFPDLHSELNLSSLELGDSALYFCASSLTGQINQPQHFGDGTRLSIL.

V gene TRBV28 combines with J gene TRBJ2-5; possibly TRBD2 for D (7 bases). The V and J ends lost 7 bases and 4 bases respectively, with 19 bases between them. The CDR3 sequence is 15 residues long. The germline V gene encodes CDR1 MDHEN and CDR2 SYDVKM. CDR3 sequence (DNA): TGTGCCAGCACCGAAGCTGGGGGGGCTGGAGAGACCCAGTACTTC. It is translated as CASTEAGGAGETQYF.

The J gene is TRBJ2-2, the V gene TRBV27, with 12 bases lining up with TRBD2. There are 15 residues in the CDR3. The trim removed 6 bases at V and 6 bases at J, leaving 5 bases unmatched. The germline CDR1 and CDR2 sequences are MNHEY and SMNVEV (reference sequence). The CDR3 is CASRLAGGLPGELFF. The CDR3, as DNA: TGTGCCAGCAGACTAGCGGGAGGCCTCCCCGGGGAGCTGTTTTTT.

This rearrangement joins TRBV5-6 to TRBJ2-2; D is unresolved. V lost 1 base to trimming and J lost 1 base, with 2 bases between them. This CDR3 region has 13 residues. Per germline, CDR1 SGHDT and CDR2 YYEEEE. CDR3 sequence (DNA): TGTGCCAGCAGCTTGTTGAACACCGGGGAGCTGTTTTTT. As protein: CASSLLNTGELFF.

CDR3 nucleotides: TGTGCCAGCAGACAGGGGCAGAGTGGAAACACCATATATTTT. Its protein product is CASRQGQSGNTIYF. The V gene is TRBV6-5, the J gene TRBJ1-3; 7 nucleotides match TRBD1. The germline V gene encodes CDR1 MNHEY and CDR2 SVGAGI. The CDR3 contains 14 residues. V lost 6 bases and J lost 3; bases outside the gene matches: 5.

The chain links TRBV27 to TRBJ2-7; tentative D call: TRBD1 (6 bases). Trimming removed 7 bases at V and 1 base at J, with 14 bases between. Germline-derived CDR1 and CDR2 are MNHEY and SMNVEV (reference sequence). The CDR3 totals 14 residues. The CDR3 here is CASTLRGQSYEQYF. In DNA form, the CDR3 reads TGTGCCAGCACTCTACGAGGACAGTCCTACGAGCAGTACTTC.

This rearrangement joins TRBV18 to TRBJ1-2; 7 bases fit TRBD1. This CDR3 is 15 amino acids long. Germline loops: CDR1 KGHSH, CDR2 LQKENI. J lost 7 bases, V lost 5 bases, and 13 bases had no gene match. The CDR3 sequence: CASSSTNEGARGYTF. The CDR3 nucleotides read TGTGCCAGCTCATCAACTAACGAGGGGGCTCGTGGCTACACCTTC. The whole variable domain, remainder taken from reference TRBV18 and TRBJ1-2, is NAGVMQNPRHLVRRRGQEARLRCSPMKGHSHVYWYRQLPEEGLKFMVYLQKENIIDESGMPKERFSAEFPKEGPSILRIQQVVRGDSAAYFCASSSTNEGARGYTFGSGTRLTVV.

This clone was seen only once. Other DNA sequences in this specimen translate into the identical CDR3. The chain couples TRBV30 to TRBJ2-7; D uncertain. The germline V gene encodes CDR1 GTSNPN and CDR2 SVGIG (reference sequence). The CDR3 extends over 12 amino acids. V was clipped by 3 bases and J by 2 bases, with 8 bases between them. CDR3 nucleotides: TGTGCCTGGAGAGGGCTTACCTACGAGCAGTACTTC. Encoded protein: CAWRGLTYEQYF.

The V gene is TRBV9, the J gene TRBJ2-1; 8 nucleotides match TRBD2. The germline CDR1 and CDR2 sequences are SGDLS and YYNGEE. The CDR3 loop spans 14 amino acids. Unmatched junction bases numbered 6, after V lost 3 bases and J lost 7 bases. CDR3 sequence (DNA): TGTGCCAGCAGCGGAAGCGGGAGTGGGAATGAGCAGTTCTTC. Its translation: CASSGSGSGNEQFF.

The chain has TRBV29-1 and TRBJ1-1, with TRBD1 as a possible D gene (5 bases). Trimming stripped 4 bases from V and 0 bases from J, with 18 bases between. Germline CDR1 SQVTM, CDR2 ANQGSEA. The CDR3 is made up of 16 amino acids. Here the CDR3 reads CSVVGRSRGMNTEAFF. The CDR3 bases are TGCAGCGTTGTGGGTCGGTCACGGGGCATGAACACTGAAGCTTTCTTT.

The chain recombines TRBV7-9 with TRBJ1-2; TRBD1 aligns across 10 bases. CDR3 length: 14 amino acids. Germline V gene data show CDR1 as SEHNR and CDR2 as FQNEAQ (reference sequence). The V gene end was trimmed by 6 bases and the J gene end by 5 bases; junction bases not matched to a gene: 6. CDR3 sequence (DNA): TGTGCCAGCAGGGAGGACAGGGGGGTTTATGGCTACACCTTC. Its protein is CASREDRGVYGYTF.

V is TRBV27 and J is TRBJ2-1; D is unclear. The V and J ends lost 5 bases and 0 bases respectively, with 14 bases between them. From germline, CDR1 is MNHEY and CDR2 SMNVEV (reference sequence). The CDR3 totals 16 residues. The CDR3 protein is CASSLDSRSSYNEQFF. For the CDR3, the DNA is TGTGCCAGCAGTCTCGACTCCCGGAGCTCCTACAATGAGCAGTTCTTC.

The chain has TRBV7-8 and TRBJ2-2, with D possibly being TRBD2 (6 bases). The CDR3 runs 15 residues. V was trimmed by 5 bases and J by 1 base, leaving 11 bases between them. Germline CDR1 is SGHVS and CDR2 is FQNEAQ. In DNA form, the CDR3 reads TGTGCCAGCAGCAAAGGGGACTGGAACACCGGGGAGCTGTTTTTT. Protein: CASSKGDWNTGELFF.

This CDR3 reads CASSGGIRLAGIYNEQFF. CDR3 DNA: TGTGCCAGTAGTGGGGGGATTCGCCTAGCGGGAATTTACAATGAGCAGTTCTTC. The J gene is TRBJ2-1, the V gene TRBV19, with 9 positions matching TRBD2. Germline values: CDR1 LNHDA, CDR2 SQIVND (reference sequence). This CDR3 spans 18 amino acids. V lost 5 bases, J lost 4 bases, and 15 bases stayed unmatched.

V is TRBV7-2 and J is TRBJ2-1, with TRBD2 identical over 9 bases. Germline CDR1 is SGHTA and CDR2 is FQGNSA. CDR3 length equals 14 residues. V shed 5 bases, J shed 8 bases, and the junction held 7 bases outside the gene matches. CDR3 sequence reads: CASSPIAGVDEQFF. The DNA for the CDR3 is TGTGCCAGCAGCCCCATAGCGGGAGTGGATGAGCAGTTCTTC.

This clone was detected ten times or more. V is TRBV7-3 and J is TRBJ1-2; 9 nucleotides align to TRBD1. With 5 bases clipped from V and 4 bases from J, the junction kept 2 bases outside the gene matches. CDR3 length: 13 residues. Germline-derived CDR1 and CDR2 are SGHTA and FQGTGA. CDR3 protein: CASSPGQGYGYTF. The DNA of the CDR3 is TGTGCCAGCAGCCCGGGACAGGGCTATGGCTACACCTTC.

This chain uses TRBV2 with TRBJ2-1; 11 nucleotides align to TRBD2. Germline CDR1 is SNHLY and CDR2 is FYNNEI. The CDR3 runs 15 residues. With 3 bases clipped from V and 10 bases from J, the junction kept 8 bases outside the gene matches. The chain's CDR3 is CASSESLAGDREQFF. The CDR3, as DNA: TGTGCCAGCAGTGAGTCACTAGCGGGAGATCGGGAGCAGTTCTTC.

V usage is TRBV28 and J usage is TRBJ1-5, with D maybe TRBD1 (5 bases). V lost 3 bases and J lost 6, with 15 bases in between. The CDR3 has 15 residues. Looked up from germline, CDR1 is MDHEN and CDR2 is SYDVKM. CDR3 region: CASSFQGVSSQPQHF. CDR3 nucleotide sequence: TGTGCCAGCAGTTTTCAGGGCGTTAGTAGTCAGCCCCAGCATTTT.

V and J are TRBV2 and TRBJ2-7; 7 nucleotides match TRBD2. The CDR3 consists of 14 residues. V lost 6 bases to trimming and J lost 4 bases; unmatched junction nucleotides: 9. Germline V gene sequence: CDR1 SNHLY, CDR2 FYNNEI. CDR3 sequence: CASRRSGLKYEQYF. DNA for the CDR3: TGTGCCAGCAGGAGATCGGGACTAAAATACGAGCAGTACTTC.

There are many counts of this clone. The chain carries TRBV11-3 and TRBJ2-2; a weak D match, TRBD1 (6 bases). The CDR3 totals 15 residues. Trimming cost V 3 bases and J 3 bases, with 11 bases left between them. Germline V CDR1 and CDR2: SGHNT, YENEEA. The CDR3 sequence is CASSLNRADTGELFF. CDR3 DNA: TGTGCCAGCAGCTTGAACAGGGCGGACACCGGGGAGCTGTTTTTT. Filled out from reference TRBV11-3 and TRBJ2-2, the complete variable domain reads EAGVVQSPRYKIIEKKQPVAFWCNPISGHNTLYWYLQNLGQGPELLIRYENEEAVDDSQLPKDRFSAERLKGVDSTLKIQPAELGDSAVYLCASSLNRADTGELFFGEGSRLTVL.

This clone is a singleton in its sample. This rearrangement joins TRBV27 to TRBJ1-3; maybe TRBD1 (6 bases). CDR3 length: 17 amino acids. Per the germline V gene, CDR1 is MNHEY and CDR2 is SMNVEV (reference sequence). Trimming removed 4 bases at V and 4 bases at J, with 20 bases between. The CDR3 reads CASSSGRGDRFGNTIYF. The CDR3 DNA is TGTGCCAGCAGTTCAGGCAGGGGTGATCGGTTCGGAAACACCATATATTTT.

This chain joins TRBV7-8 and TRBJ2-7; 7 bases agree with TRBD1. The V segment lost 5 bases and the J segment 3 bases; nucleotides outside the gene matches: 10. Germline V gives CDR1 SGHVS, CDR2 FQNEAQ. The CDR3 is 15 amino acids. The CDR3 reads CASSPARQGNYEQYF. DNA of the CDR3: TGTGCCAGCAGCCCTGCACGACAGGGCAACTACGAGCAGTACTTC.

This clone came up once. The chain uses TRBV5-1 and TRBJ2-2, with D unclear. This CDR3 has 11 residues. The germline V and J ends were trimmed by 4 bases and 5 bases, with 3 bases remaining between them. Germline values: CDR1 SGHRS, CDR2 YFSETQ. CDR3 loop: CASSQTGELFF. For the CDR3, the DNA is TGCGCCAGCAGCCAAACCGGGGAGCTGTTTTTT.